Shown below are 23 T cell receptor beta chains from a single sample sequenced in a study of cytomegalovirus exposure and HLA in healthy donors. PCR used 60 Vbeta primers and 13 Jbeta primers. Assay used: immunoSEQ multiplex PCR; TCRdb lists only in-frame clones, some missing. This table holds about 51,000 clones. The sequencing sample was made of PBMCs. The receptor source for this set is a female donor in good health and CMV-seronegative.

The chain is built from TRBV19 and TRBJ1-2; tentatively, D is TRBD1 (6 bases). The germline gives CDR1 LNHDA, CDR2 SQIVND (reference sequence). With 6 bases removed from V and 5 bases from J, the gap between germline ends came to 13 bases. CDR3 size: 13 residues. The CDR3 loop reads CASRMDSKYGYTF. The CDR3 nucleotides read TGTGCCAGTAGGATGGACAGCAAATATGGCTACACCTTC.

V gene TRBV9 combines with J gene TRBJ1-2; D is unresolved. Germline values: CDR1 SGDLS, CDR2 YYNGEE. V lost 0 bases and J 5 bases, leaving 11 bases between the germline ends. CDR3 size: 14 residues. CDR3 amino acids: CASSVDSHGYGYTF. The CDR3 DNA follows: TGTGCCAGCAGCGTAGACAGCCATGGGTATGGCTACACCTTC.

The V and J genes are TRBV29-1 and TRBJ1-1; D remains ambiguous. V was pared by 6 bases and J by 0 bases, with 14 bases between. Germline CDR1 SQVTM, CDR2 ANQGSEA. The CDR3 has 14 amino acids. Written as DNA, the CDR3 is TGCAGCGTAGGTGGGATCGGGATGAACACTGAAGCTTTCTTT. Translating gives CSVGGIGMNTEAFF.

This chain joins TRBV4-1 and TRBJ2-7; 9 bases align to TRBD2. The CDR3 extends over 14 amino acids. Germline-derived CDR1 and CDR2 are MGHRA and YSYEKL. V shed 5 bases and J 7 bases; nucleotides not matched to a gene: 9. The CDR3 sequence is CASSAGLAIREQYF. Here the CDR3 DNA reads TGCGCCAGCAGCGCGGGACTAGCAATCCGAGAGCAGTACTTC.

J is TRBJ2-7 and V is TRBV14; D possibly corresponds to TRBD2 (6 bases). In germline, CDR1 is SGHDN, CDR2 FVKESK. This CDR3 comprises 14 residues. Trimming stripped 1 base from V and 2 bases from J, with 9 bases between. CDR3 in amino acids: CASSQGRGAYEQYF. The CDR3 bases are TGTGCCAGCAGCCAAGGGCGGGGCGCCTACGAGCAGTACTTC.

The chain couples TRBV27 to TRBJ1-6; perhaps TRBD1 as D (6 bases). The CDR3 has 18 residues. Per germline, CDR1 MNHEY and CDR2 SMNVEV (reference sequence). V lost 11 bases and J lost 2, with 25 bases in between. The CDR3: CASAAHRGGSAYNSPLHF. The CDR3 region has the DNA TGTGCCTCAGCGGCTCATAGGGGGGGCTCGGCCTATAATTCACCCCTCCACTTT.

The chain uses TRBV9 and TRBJ2-4; 10 bases agree with TRBD1. The CDR3 spans 14 residues. Per germline, CDR1 SGDLS and CDR2 YYNGEE. V was clipped by 4 bases and J by 8 bases; unmatched bases: 6. The CDR3 DNA is TGTGCCAGCAGCCCGGGACAGGGGAGGGACATTCAGTACTTC. This sequence encodes CASSPGQGRDIQYF.

This chain connects TRBV9 to TRBJ2-7, with a tentative D call TRBD2 (6 bases). Germline V lookup: CDR1 SGDLS, CDR2 YYNGEE. The ends were cut back, 7 bases at V and 3 bases at J, with 14 bases in the middle. The CDR3 runs to 13 residues. CDR3 in amino acids: CASSSGLDYEQYF. The DNA for the CDR3 is TGTGCCAGCTCCTCGGGACTGGACTACGAGCAGTACTTC.

V and J are TRBV6-5 and TRBJ1-2; D uncertain. Germline V gives CDR1 MNHEY, CDR2 SVGAGI. This CDR3 has 14 amino acids. The ends were cut back, 2 bases at V and 5 bases at J, with 12 bases in the middle. The CDR3 DNA is TGTGCCAGCAGTTACGGTGGGCAGCCATATGGCTACACCTTC. Residues: CASSYGGQPYGYTF.

This chain links TRBV19 with TRBJ1-2, with D possibly TRBD1 on 5 matching bases. Deletions cut 3 bases from V and 8 bases from J, with 25 bases between. This CDR3 is built from 17 residues. Germline CDR1 is LNHDA and CDR2 is SQIVND (reference sequence). CDR3 sequence reads: CASSILLPTGVGRGYTF. For the CDR3, the DNA is TGTGCCAGTAGTATCCTGCTCCCTACAGGAGTCGGACGAGGCTACACCTTC. Full variable domain (remainder filled in from reference TRBV19 and TRBJ1-2): DGGITQSPKYLFRKEGQNVTLSCEQNLNHDAMYWYRQDPGQGLRLIYYSQIVNDFQKGDIAEGYSVSREKKESFPLTVTSAQKNPTAFYLCASSILLPTGVGRGYTFGSGTRLTVV.

The rearrangement links TRBV4-1 to TRBJ2-7, with 9 bases fitting TRBD1. Trimming removed 4 bases from V and 4 bases from J; junction bases left unmatched: 5. There are 14 residues in the CDR3. Germline V gene data show CDR1 as MGHRA and CDR2 as YSYEKL. This CDR3 is CASSPRDRDYEQYF. The CDR3 DNA follows: TGCGCCAGCAGCCCAAGGGACAGGGATTACGAGCAGTACTTC.

V usage is TRBV2 and J usage is TRBJ2-7, with no clear D. The CDR3 covers 12 residues. Trimming cost V 7 bases and J 1 base, with 8 bases left between them. The germline gives CDR1 SNHLY, CDR2 FYNNEI. CDR3: CASTQDSYEQYF. Written as DNA, the CDR3 is TGTGCCAGCACTCAGGATTCCTACGAGCAGTACTTC.

The chain combines TRBV29-1 with TRBJ2-7; D may be TRBD1 (6 bases). Trimming cost V 6 bases and J 2 bases, with 11 bases left between them. CDR1 and CDR2 from the germline V gene are SQVTM and ANQGSEA. This CDR3 has 12 amino acids. CDR3 DNA sequence: TGCAGCGTCATACAGGGTACCTACGAGCAGTACTTC. Translation gives CSVIQGTYEQYF.

V gene TRBV6-6 combines with J gene TRBJ1-2, with D unclear. In germline, CDR1 is MNHNY, CDR2 SVGAGI (reference sequence). This CDR3 contains 15 residues. Between the trimmed V and J ends, which lost 1 base and 2 bases, there was a span of 11 bases. CDR3 loop: CASSYFLTQNYGYTF. CDR3 nucleotides: TGTGCCAGCAGTTACTTCCTGACACAGAACTATGGCTACACCTTC.

The chain couples TRBV19 to TRBJ2-7, with D uncertain. Germline V gene sequence: CDR1 LNHDA, CDR2 SQIVND (reference sequence). Trimming removed 3 bases from V and 3 bases from J, with 9 bases in between. The CDR3 length is 13 residues. The CDR3: CASSINTLYEQYF. The CDR3 DNA reads TGTGCCAGTAGTATCAACACCCTCTACGAGCAGTACTTC.

This sequence joins TRBV12-5 and TRBJ2-6; D may be TRBD1 (6 bases). This CDR3 contains 16 residues. Germline V gene lookup returns CDR1 LGHNT and CDR2 FRNRAP. V lost 4 bases, J lost 0 bases, and 10 bases lay in between. The chain's CDR3 is CASGYQTGSGANVLTF. Written as DNA, the CDR3 is TGTGCTAGTGGTTACCAGACAGGCTCTGGGGCCAACGTCCTGACTTTC.

DNA of the CDR3: TGTGCCATCGAGGGGGTCCTGCTGGATACGCAGTATTTT. Amino acid sequence: CAIEGVLLDTQYF. This rearrangement joins TRBV7-9 to TRBJ2-3; D perhaps matches TRBD1 (6 bases). The germline gives CDR1 SEHNR, CDR2 FQNEAQ (reference sequence). Trimming left V 10 bases short and J 6 bases short, with 17 bases between. CDR3 size: 13 residues.

The rearrangement links TRBV18 to TRBJ1-5, with D possibly being TRBD1 (6 bases). The V end was cut by 8 bases, the J end by 6 bases, with 14 bases between. Germline CDR1 KGHSH, CDR2 LQKENI. The CDR3 loop spans 13 amino acids. In DNA, the CDR3 is TGTGCCAGCGCCGTACAGGGTGCTCAGCCCCAGCATTTT. Residues: CASAVQGAQPQHF.

This chain links TRBV29-1 with TRBJ1-3; possible D gene TRBD1, 5 bases. Germline assignment: CDR1 SQVTM and CDR2 ANQGSEA. V lost 7 bases to trimming and J lost 3 bases, with 16 bases between them. CDR3 length: 14 residues. CDR3 amino acids: CSALDRGRGNTIYF. CDR3 sequence (DNA): TGCAGCGCCCTAGACAGAGGACGTGGAAACACCATATATTTT.

This chain links TRBV18 with TRBJ1-1, with D tentatively TRBD1 (5 bases). The CDR3 runs to 13 residues. Trimming took off 4 bases at V and 2 bases at J, with 8 bases between the two ends. Looked up from germline, CDR1 is KGHSH and CDR2 is LQKENI. The CDR3 DNA is TGTGCCAGCTCACTCCAGGGTAACACTGAAGCTTTCTTT. This codes for CASSLQGNTEAFF.

The J gene is TRBJ1-6, the V gene TRBV6-5; TRBD1 agrees at 9 bases. CDR1 is MNHEY, CDR2 SVGAGI, per germline. V trimming: 4 bases; J trimming: 10 bases; junction bases outside the gene matches: 8. CDR3 length: 15 amino acids. This chain's CDR3 is CASSSVDRGRSPLHF. For the CDR3, the DNA is TGTGCCAGCAGTTCCGTGGACAGGGGTCGATCACCCCTCCACTTT.

V gene TRBV10-3 combines with J gene TRBJ1-2; D possibly corresponds to TRBD1 (6 bases). Trimming cost V 4 bases and J 2 bases, with 11 bases left between them. CDR1 is ENHRY, CDR2 SYGVKD, per germline. This CDR3 is 14 amino acids long. The CDR3 is CAISGTQGNYGYTF. CDR3 DNA sequence: TGTGCCATCAGTGGGACGCAGGGGAACTATGGCTACACCTTC.

The J gene is TRBJ2-5, the V gene TRBV7-6; 14 nucleotides match TRBD2. The V gene's germline CDR1 is SGHVS and CDR2 FNYEAQ. The ends lost 7 bases at V and 5 bases at J; junction bases unmatched: 6. The CDR3 loop spans 15 amino acids. The CDR3 DNA is TGTGCCAGCACCAGACTAGCGGGAGGGTATGAGACCCAGTACTTC. This translates into CASTRLAGGYETQYF.